Each of the 3 T cell receptor beta chains below was sequenced from the same sample in a study of Graves' ophthalmopathy and Graves' hyperthyroidism. Amplified material comprised TCR beta CDR3 regions derived from RNA transcripts. In the first round, RT-PCR was carried out with HTBI primers, and a multiplex PCR formed the second round. Each CDR3 protein is one row after TCRdb ran MiXCR on the multiplex PCR reads. This sample yields under 200,000 distinct CDR3 sequences, of which roughly two fifths are seen a single time; about 5.8% belongs to the top ten. The sample consisted of peripheral blood. The receptors were gathered from a woman in her thirties or forties with Graves' ophthalmopathy.

This chain links TRBV6-2 or TRBV6-3 with TRBJ2-7; 13 bases agree with TRBD2. V trimming: 4 bases; J trimming: 6 bases; junction bases outside the gene matches: 3. The CDR3 totals 14 residues. Germline loops: CDR1 MNHEY, CDR2 SVGEGT. CDR3: CASSFRTSGSEQYF. CDR3 DNA: TGTGCCAGCAGTTTCCGGACTAGCGGGAGCGAGCAGTACTTC.

J is TRBJ2-7 and V is TRBV20-1; 10 bases agree with TRBD2. J was trimmed by 5 bases and V by 5 bases; bases with no gene match: 6. The CDR3 spans 13 residues. From germline, CDR1 is DFQATT and CDR2 SNEGSKA (reference sequence). The DNA of the CDR3 is TGCAGTGCTGGGCTAGCGGGAGCCCACGAGCAGTACTTC. Translating gives CSAGLAGAHEQYF.

This clonotype appeared a few times. This chain joins TRBV12-3 or TRBV12-4 and TRBJ2-7, with D perhaps matching TRBD2 (5 bases). There are 15 residues in the CDR3. The ends were cut back, 3 bases at V and 2 bases at J, with 14 bases in the middle. CDR3 residues: CASSFSGNYPYEQYF. The CDR3 DNA reads as TGTGCCAGCAGTTTCTCGGGGAACTACCCCTACGAGCAGTACTTC.